This T cell receptor (beta chain) was recovered during a study of cytomegalovirus exposure and HLA in healthy donors. The sample holds one count of this clone. Its antigen remains unknown. The PCR contained 60 Vbeta and 13 Jbeta primers. Generated by immunoSEQ multiplex PCR, the TCRdb table keeps only in-frame clones and is missing some. The table records fewer than 200,000 clones, roughly 81% of them present only once. The CDR3 spans 15 residues. CDR1 and CDR2 from the germline V gene are MNHNS and SASEGT. V dropped 0 bases and J dropped 3 bases, with 11 bases sitting between them. The study, taken as a whole, reports: Reports credit the classifier with highly specific, highly sensitive diagnosis of cytomegalovirus status. Associated with cytomegalovirus, according to the listing, were around 160 TCR beta chains. CMV serostatus was the sole immune exposure information available. Despite most TCR sequences being rare, some public TCRs occurred in many donors.

The sample consisted of PBMCs. The chain employs TRBV6-1 and TRBJ1-2; D is unresolved. This TCR came from a man aged 25 to 45 in good health and CMV-seropositive. CDR3 bases: TGTGCCAGCAGTGAAGCTGGAGCTGTGGACTATGGCTACACCTTC. Protein product: CASSEAGAVDYGYTF.